This T cell receptor (beta chain) was identified in a study of human T cells and chemical hapten exposure. Time point in this sample: pre-sensitization, week 0. The treatment was: therapeutic diphenylcyclopropenone sensitization with weekly scalp DPC. Samples of blood were obtained prior to the application of each patch test. Total RNA was extracted from unfractionated whole blood. TCRdb called the RACE reads again in MiXCR, with one record for every CDR3 protein. The data show some 250,000 distinct CDR3 sequences, with approximately 7.5% seen just once and 0.9% to 1.5% held by the top ten. The CDR3 covers 12 residues. V lost 3 bases to trimming and J lost 8 bases, with 10 bases between them. Germline V gene sequence: CDR1 SGHDN, CDR2 FVKESK. In its sample, this clonotype was seen a few times.

The clonotype comes from a man aged 18-30 years with alopecia areata. Some clones in this sample may be carry-over from other donors' samples. The chain joins TRBV14 to TRBJ1-1; possible D gene TRBD1, 5 bases. Sequencing used whole blood, obtained in connection with sensitization to the hapten diphenylcyclopropenone (DPC). This chain's CDR3 is CASSQTQEEAFF. In nucleotides, the CDR3 is TGTGCCAGCAGCCAGACACAGGAAGAAGCTTTCTTT. Drawing the rest from reference TRBV14 and TRBJ1-1, the complete variable domain is EAGVTQFPSHSVIEKGQTVTLRCDPISGHDNLYWYRRVMGKEIKFLLHFVKESKQDESGMPNNRFLAERTGGTYSTLKVQPAELEDSGVYFCASSQTQEEAFFGQGTRLTVV.